The clone carrying this TCR beta chain was counted only a few times. Its matching antigen is unknown. This sample is part of a study of response to subunit inactivated influenza vaccine. TCRdb re-analysed the RT-PCR reads in MiXCR, keeping a single row per CDR3 protein. The table has about 800,000 distinct CDR3 sequences, 21% seen once. Study outcomes and limitations: After each seasonal influenza vaccination, few new T cells are recruited, the authors suggested.

Sequenced material: PBMCs from blood, taken more than 4 days after vaccination. This TCR derives from a man aged 50 or older who received an inactivated influenza vaccine.

CDR3 residues: CSARDVRSNQPQHF. CDR3 bases: TGCAGTGCTAGAGATGTACGAAGCAATCAGCCCCAGCATTTT. V gene TRBV20-1 combines with J gene TRBJ1-5; D gene ambiguous. This CDR3 is built from 14 residues. Germline V gene data show CDR1 as DFQATT and CDR2 as SNEGSKA (reference sequence). The V end lost 0 bases, the J end lost 1 base, and 7 bases lay between the germline ends.